This is a list of T cell receptor beta chains from one sample in a study of blood T cell repertoires in COVID-19. The method was immunoSEQ multiplex PCR; TCRdb's version includes in-frame clones alone and lacks a portion of them. The sample comprises roughly 160,000 clones, approximately 91% of which are singletons, and about 2.3% rests with the top ten. Source material: peripheral blood. The receptors shown here come from a man aged 18 to 30 with acute or convalescent COVID-19. Both conserved end residues are part of each CDR3. D genes are given only for firm matches. Not all rows give a size; the values are once, few, many and, for expanded clones, a class.

.,TRBJ2-7,.,TRBV5-1,CASRQQGSYEQYF,TGCGCCAGCCGCCAACAGGGATCCTACGAGCAGTACTTC
.,TRBJ1-5,.,TRBV15,CATSRAAGTYYSNQPQHF,TGTGCCACCAGCAGAGCGGCGGGCACCTACTATAGCAATCAGCCCCAGCATTTT
TRBD2,TRBJ2-3,.,TRBV5-6,CASSFAGRRADTQYF,TGTGCCAGCAGCTTCGCCGGGAGGCGGGCAGATACGCAGTATTTT
.,TRBJ2-7,.,TRBV10-1,CASSDAPSSYEQYF,TGCGCCAGCAGTGATGCTCCGAGCTCCTACGAGCAGTACTTC
TRBD1,TRBJ2-1,.,TRBV7-2,CASTLLGGTGYNEQFF,TGTGCCAGCACCCTCTTAGGAGGGACAGGTTACAATGAGCAGTTCTTC
.,TRBJ1-5,.,TRBV27,CASTIAGQPQHF,TGTGCCAGCACCATTGCGGGTCAGCCCCAGCATTTT
.,TRBJ2-5,.,TRBV24-1,CATSDRSFGTQYF,TGTGCCACCAGTGATCGATCCTTCGGGACCCAGTACTTC
TRBD1,TRBJ1-1,.,TRBV19,CASSNRGTLLKAFF,TGTGCCAGTAGCAACAGGGGGACCCTTTTGAAAGCTTTCTTT
.,TRBJ2-5,.,TRBV7-8,CASSLTSNGETQYF,TGTGCCAGCAGCTTGACTAGTAACGGGGAGACCCAGTACTTC
.,TRBJ1-1,.,TRBV30,CACSLGGADQAFF,TGTGCCTGTTCCCTTGGGGGGGCGGATCAAGCTTTCTTT
TRBD1,TRBJ2-7,.,TRBV11-2,CASSGTGAMGYEQYF,TGTGCCAGCAGCGGGACAGGGGCGATGGGCTACGAGCAGTACTTC
TRBD2,TRBJ2-1,.,TRBV27,CASSSYPSGSDNEQFF,TGTGCCAGCAGTTCCTACCCAAGCGGGAGCGACAATGAGCAGTTCTTC
TRBD1,TRBJ2-5,once,TRBV7-2,CASSLAWTGTETQYF,TGTGCCAGCAGCTTAGCGTGGACAGGGACAGAGACCCAGTACTTC
TRBD1,TRBJ1-1,.,TRBV5-1,CASSSVTGGYTEAFF,TGCGCCAGCAGCTCTGTGACAGGGGGATACACTGAAGCTTTCTTT
.,TRBJ1-2,.,TRBV6-2/TRBV6-3,CASSTPEGVNGYTF,TGTGCCAGCAGTACCCCGGAGGGAGTGAATGGCTACACCTTC
TRBD1,TRBJ1-2,.,TRBV6-5,CASRNRGLGYGYTF,TGTGCCAGCAGAAACAGGGGGCTCGGCTATGGCTACACCTTC
.,TRBJ2-3,.,TRBV4-1,CASSQTGGTQYF,TGCGCCAGCAGCCAAACCGGGGGTACGCAGTATTTT
.,TRBJ1-4,.,TRBV19,CASSIDRYRSTNEKLFF,TGTGCCAGTAGTATAGATCGATACAGGTCAACTAATGAAAAACTGTTTTTT
.,TRBJ2-7,once,TRBV6-5,CASKPHGIYEQYF,TGTGCCAGCAAACCCCACGGGATCTACGAGCAGTACTTC
.,TRBJ1-5,.,TRBV12-3/TRBV12-4,CASSSHSNQPQHF,TGTGCCAGCAGTTCCCATAGCAATCAGCCCCAGCATTTT
TRBD2,TRBJ2-7,.,TRBV11-3,CASSLDPSGLAAEQYF,TGTGCCAGCAGCTTAGATCCCTCGGGACTAGCAGCCGAGCAGTACTTC
.,TRBJ1-1,.,TRBV3-1/TRBV3-2,CASSRFRRGSGTEAFF,TGTGCCAGCAGCCGCTTTAGGCGGGGCTCGGGCACTGAAGCTTTCTTT
.,TRBJ1-1,.,TRBV5-4,CASSRRQWANTEAFF,TGTGCCAGCAGCCGCCGACAGTGGGCGAACACTGAAGCTTTCTTT
.,TRBJ2-5,.,TRBV4-2,CASSQESQDSQETQYF,TGTGCCAGCAGCCAAGAAAGTCAGGACAGCCAAGAGACCCAGTACTTC